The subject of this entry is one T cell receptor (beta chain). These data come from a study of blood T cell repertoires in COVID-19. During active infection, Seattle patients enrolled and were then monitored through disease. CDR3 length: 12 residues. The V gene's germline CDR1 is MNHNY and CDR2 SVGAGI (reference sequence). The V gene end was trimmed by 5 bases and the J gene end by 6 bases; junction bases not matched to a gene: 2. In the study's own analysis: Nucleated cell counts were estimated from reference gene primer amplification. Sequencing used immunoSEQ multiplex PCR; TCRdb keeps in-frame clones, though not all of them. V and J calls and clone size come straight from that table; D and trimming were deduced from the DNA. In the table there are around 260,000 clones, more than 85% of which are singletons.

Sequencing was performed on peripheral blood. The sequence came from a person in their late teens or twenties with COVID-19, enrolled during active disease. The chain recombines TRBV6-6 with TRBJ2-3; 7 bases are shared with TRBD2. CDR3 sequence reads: CASSSGMDTQYF. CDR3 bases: TGTGCCAGCAGTAGCGGGATGGATACGCAGTATTTT.